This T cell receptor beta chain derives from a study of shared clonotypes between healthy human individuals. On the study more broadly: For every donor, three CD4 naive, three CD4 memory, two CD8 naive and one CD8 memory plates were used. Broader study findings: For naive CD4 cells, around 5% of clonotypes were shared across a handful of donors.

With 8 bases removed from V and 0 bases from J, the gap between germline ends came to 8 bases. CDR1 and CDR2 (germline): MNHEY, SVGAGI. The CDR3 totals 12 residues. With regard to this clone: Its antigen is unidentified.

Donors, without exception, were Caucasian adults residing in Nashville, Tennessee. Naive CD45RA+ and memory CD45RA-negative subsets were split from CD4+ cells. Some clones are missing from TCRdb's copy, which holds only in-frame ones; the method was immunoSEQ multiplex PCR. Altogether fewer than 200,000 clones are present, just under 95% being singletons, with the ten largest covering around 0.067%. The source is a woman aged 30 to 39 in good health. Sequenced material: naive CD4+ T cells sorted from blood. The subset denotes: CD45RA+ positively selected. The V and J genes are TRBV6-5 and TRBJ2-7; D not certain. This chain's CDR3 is CASYSTSYEQYF. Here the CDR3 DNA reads TGTGCCAGCTACTCCACCTCCTACGAGCAGTACTTC.